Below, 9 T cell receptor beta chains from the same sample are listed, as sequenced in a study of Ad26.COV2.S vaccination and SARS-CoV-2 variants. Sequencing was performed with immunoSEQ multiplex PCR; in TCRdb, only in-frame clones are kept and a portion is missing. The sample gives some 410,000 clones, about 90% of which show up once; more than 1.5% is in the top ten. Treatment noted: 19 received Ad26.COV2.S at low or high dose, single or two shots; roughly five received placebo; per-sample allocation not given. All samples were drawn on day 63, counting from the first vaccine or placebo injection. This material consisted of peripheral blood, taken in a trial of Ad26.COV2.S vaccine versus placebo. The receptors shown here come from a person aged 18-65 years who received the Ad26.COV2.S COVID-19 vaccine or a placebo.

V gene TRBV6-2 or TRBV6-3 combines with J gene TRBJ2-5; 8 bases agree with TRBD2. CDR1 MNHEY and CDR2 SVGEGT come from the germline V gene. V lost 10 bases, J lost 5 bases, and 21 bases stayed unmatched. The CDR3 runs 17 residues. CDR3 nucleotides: TGTGCCACCCGCCCCAAAGCGGGGGTTACCAGGGGCGAGACCCAGTACTTC. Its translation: CATRPKAGVTRGETQYF.

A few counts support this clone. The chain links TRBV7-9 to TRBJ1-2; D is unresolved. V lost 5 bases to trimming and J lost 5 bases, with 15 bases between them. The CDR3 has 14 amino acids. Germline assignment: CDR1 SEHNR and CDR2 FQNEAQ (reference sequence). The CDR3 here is CASSPSVASYGYTF. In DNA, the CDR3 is TGTGCCAGCAGCCCCTCCGTGGCTAGTTATGGCTACACCTTC.

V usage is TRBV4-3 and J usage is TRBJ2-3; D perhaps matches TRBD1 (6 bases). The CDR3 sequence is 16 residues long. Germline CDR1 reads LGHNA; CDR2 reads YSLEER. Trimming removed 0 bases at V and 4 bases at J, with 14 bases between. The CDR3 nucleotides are TGCGCCAGCAGCCAAGATCGAGGGGGTTCCTCAGATACGCAGTATTTT. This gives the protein CASSQDRGGSSDTQYF.

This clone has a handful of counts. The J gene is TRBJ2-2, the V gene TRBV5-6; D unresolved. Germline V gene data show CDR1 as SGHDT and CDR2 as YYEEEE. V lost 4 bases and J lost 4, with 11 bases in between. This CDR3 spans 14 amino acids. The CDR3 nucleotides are TGTGCCAGCAGCCAGTCCCTTTCCACCGGGGAGCTGTTTTTT. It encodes CASSQSLSTGELFF.

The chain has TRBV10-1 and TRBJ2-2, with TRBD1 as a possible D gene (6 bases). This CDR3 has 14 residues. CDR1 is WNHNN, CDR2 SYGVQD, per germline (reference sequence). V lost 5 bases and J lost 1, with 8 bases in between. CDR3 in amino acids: CASSTTGNTGELFF. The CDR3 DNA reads TGCGCCAGCAGTACGACAGGGAACACCGGGGAGCTGTTTTTT.

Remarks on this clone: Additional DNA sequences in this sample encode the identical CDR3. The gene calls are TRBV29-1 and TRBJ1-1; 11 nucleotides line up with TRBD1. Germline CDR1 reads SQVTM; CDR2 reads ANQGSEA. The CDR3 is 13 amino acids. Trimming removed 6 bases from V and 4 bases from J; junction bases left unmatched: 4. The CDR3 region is CSVRTGGGTEAFF. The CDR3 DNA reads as TGCAGCGTACGGACAGGGGGCGGCACTGAAGCTTTCTTT.

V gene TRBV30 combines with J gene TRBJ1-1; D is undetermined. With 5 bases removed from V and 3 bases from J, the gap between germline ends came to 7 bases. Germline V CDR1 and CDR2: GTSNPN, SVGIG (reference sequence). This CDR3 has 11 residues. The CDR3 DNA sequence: TGTGCCTGGGGCCGGGACACTGAAGCTTTCTTT. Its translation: CAWGRDTEAFF. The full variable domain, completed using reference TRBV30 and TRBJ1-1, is SQTIHQWPATLVQPVGSPLSLECTVEGTSNPNLYWYRQAAGRGLQLLFYSVGIGQISSEVPQNLSASRPQDRQFILSSKKLLLSDSGFYLCAWGRDTEAFFGQGTRLTVV.

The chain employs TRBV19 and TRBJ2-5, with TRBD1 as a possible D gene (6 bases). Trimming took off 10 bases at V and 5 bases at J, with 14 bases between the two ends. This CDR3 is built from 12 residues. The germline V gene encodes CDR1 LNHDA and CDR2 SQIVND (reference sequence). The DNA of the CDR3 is TGTGCCACGAGTCAGGGGTTTGAGACCCAGTACTTC. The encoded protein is CATSQGFETQYF.

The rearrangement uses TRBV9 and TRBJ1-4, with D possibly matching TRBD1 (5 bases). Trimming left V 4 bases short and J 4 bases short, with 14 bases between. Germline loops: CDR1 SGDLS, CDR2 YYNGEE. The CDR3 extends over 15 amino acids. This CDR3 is CASSKTGGNNEKLFF. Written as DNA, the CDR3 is TGTGCCAGCAGCAAAACGGGGGGAAATAATGAAAAACTGTTTTTT. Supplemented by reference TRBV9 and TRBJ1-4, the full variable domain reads DSGVTQTPKHLITATGQRVTLRCSPRSGDLSVYWYQQSLDQGLQFLIQYYNGEERAKGNILERFSAQQFPDLHSELNLSSLELGDSALYFCASSKTGGNNEKLFFGSGTQLSVL.